This T cell receptor (beta chain) was recorded in a study of blood T cells in healthy people across ages. The CDR3 runs 16 residues. Trimming cost V 1 base and J 6 bases, with 17 bases left between them. Germline V CDR1 and CDR2: MDHEN, SYDVKM. The second PCR ran roughly 6 to 11 cycles with a sample-barcoded 5' primer and J-beta primers. In TCRdb, the 5' RACE reads were re-called with MiXCR into one record per CDR3 protein. Here the sample spans approximately 960,000 distinct CDR3 sequences, around 29% being singletons. These data are also associated with another study on T cells of mothers and their children.

The sequenced material came from blood. The chain recombines TRBV28 with TRBJ2-3; TRBD1 or TRBD2 may be the D gene (5 bases each). This receptor was taken from a woman aged 40 to 49 in good health. The CDR3 nucleotides read TGTGCCAGCAGTTTATCTCAGGGTGGGGAGCGGGATACGCAGTATTTT. It codes for CASSLSQGGERDTQYF.